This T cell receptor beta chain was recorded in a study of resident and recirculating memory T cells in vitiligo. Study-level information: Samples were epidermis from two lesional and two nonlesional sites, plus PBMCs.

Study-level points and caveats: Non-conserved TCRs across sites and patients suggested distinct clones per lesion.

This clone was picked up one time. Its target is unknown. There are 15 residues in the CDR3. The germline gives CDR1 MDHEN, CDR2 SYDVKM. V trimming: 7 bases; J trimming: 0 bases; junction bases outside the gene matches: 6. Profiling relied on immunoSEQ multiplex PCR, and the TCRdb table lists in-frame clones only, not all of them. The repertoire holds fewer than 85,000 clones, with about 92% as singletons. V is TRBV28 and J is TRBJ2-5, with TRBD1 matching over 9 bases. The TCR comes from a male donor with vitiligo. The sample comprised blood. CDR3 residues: CASTSDRGYQETQYF. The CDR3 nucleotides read TGTGCCAGCACCTCGGACAGGGGATACCAAGAGACCCAGTACTTC.